One and the same sample provided the 13 T cell receptor beta chains below, sequenced in a study of CD8+CD57+ T cells in acquired aplastic anemia. Genomic DNA was employed as the template in profiling TCR beta VDJ and CDR3. MiXCR was run by TCRdb on the reads, yielding one entry per CDR3 protein. The sample holds 150,000 to 200,000 distinct CDR3 sequences, 40% to 50% seen once. Sequencing input: sorted CD4+, CD8+, or CD8+CD57+ T cells (not recorded which) from PBMCs. The receptors shown here come from a human donor in good health.

This clonotype was counted ten times or more. In nucleotides, the CDR3 is TGTGCCAGCAGCCAAGCTAGCGGTAAATCCTACGAGCAGTACTTC. It is translated as CASSQASGKSYEQYF. The J gene is TRBJ2-7, the V gene TRBV3-1, with TRBD2 identical over 7 bases. The CDR3 consists of 15 residues. The germline V gene encodes CDR1 LGHDT and CDR2 YNNKEL (reference sequence). V was clipped by 1 base and J by 1 base; unmatched bases: 4.

With respect to this clonotype: This may be a read error, as it is one base from a much larger clone. The chain combines TRBV7-9 with TRBJ2-3, with 8 bases aligning to TRBD2. V dropped 6 bases and J dropped 2; count of bases not matched to a gene: 1. Germline CDR1 is SEHNR and CDR2 is FQNEAQ (reference sequence). The CDR3 spans 13 residues. CDR3 DNA: TGTGCCAGCAGGACTAGCGCCACAGATACGCAGTATTTT. As protein: CASRTSATDTQYF.

This clonotype was seen more than once but under ten times. The V gene is TRBV30, the J gene TRBJ1-2; TRBD1 matches at 9 bases. This CDR3 spans 12 amino acids. Germline-derived CDR1 and CDR2 are GTSNPN and SVGIG (reference sequence). The CDR3 nucleotides read TGTGCATCGGGACAGGGAAGCTATGGCTACACCTTC. Its protein product is CASGQGSYGYTF. The variable domain in full, with the rest retrieved from reference TRBV30 and TRBJ1-2, is SQTIHQWPATLVQPVGSPLSLECTVEGTSNPNLYWYRQAAGRGLQLLFYSVGIGQISSEVPQNLSASRPQDRQFILSSKKLLLSDSGFYLCASGQGSYGYTFGSGTRLTVV.

This clonotype came up many times. This chain connects TRBV20-1 to TRBJ2-3, with D perhaps matching TRBD1 (6 bases). This CDR3 region has 14 residues. Germline loops: CDR1 DFQATT, CDR2 SNEGSKA (reference sequence). Trimming cost V 5 bases and J 2 bases, with 14 bases left between them. CDR3 region: CSAQNRVVTDTQYF. The CDR3 DNA sequence: TGCAGTGCTCAAAACAGGGTTGTCACAGATACGCAGTATTTT.

DNA of the CDR3: TGCGCCAGCAGCCGAGCCAGGGATGGAGATACGCAGTATTTT. It yields the protein CASSRARDGDTQYF. The chain is built from TRBV4-3 and TRBJ2-3, with D possibly TRBD1 on 5 matching bases. V lost 4 bases and J lost 5, with 13 bases in between. The CDR3 has 14 residues. Germline CDR1 LGHNA, CDR2 YSLEER.

The J gene is TRBJ1-1, the V gene TRBV2; 10 positions match TRBD1. With V trimmed by 7 bases and J by 3 bases, 5 bases remained unmatched. The germline V gene encodes CDR1 SNHLY and CDR2 FYNNEI. The CDR3 runs to 14 residues. The CDR3 loop is CASTQDRGDTEAFF. For the CDR3, the DNA is TGTGCCAGCACTCAGGACAGGGGGGACACTGAAGCTTTCTTT.

This clonotype was seen a handful of times. The rearrangement uses TRBV3-1 and TRBJ2-7; 12 bases are a match to TRBD2. The CDR3 spans 13 residues. The J segment lost 6 bases and the V segment lost 3 bases, leaving 0 bases of the junction unmatched. Germline V CDR1 and CDR2: LGHDT, YNNKEL (reference sequence). This chain's CDR3 is CASSQTSGGEQYF. CDR3 nucleotide sequence: TGTGCCAGCAGCCAGACTAGCGGGGGCGAGCAGTACTTC.

In this sample, this clonotype turned up a few times. CDR3 sequence (DNA): TGTGCCACCAGCAGAGTGAATCAGGGGAGCACAGATACGCAGTATTTT. Protein product: CATSRVNQGSTDTQYF. The chain uses TRBV15 and TRBJ2-3; TRBD1 might be the D (6 bases). The CDR3 runs to 16 residues. The V end lost 1 base, the J end lost 0 bases, and 11 bases lay between the germline ends. CDR1 and CDR2 from the germline V gene are LNHNV and YYDKDF (reference sequence).

This clonotype was counted only a few times. The chain carries TRBV3-1 and TRBJ2-3; no reliable D call. Germline V CDR1 and CDR2: LGHDT, YNNKEL (reference sequence). This CDR3 region has 13 residues. V was shortened by 4 bases and J by 6 bases, with 11 bases between the two germline ends. The CDR3 here is CASSLQISDTQYF. CDR3 coding DNA: TGTGCCAGCAGCCTTCAAATATCGGATACGCAGTATTTT.

This clonotype was recorded once. V gene TRBV18 combines with J gene TRBJ2-7, with 10 bases lining up with TRBD2. The closer fit of TRBJ2-1 to the DNA end suggests the J call may be wrong. The CDR3 runs 15 residues. CDR1 is KGHSH and CDR2 is LQKENI in the germline V gene. This CDR3 reads CASSPPGLAGDEQFF. The CDR3 nucleotides are TGTGCCAGCTCACCACCGGGGCTAGCGGGAGACGAGCAGTTCTTC.

This chain joins TRBV7-2 and TRBJ2-7, with 11 bases fitting TRBD2. This CDR3 is 15 amino acids long. Germline CDR1 reads SGHTA; CDR2 reads FQGNSA. V was pared by 5 bases and J by 6 bases, with 9 bases of the junction left unmatched. CDR3 loop: CASSKIAGGPGEQYF. In DNA, the CDR3 is TGTGCCAGCAGCAAGATAGCGGGAGGGCCGGGCGAGCAGTACTTC. Looking up the rest from reference TRBV7-2 and TRBJ2-7 gives the full variable domain: GAGVSQSPSNKVTEKGKDVELRCDPISGHTALYWYRQSLGQGLEFLIYFQGNSAPDKSGLPSDRFSAERTGGSVSTLTIQRTQQEDSAVYLCASSKIAGGPGEQYFGPGTRLTVT.

V gene TRBV10-3 combines with J gene TRBJ1-1; D is unclear. The length of the CDR3 is 14 residues. Germline V gene sequence: CDR1 ENHRY, CDR2 SYGVKD. The V and J ends lost 6 bases and 1 base respectively, with 12 bases between them. Written as DNA, the CDR3 is TGTGCCATCAGCCTACGAGAGGGGAACACTGAAGCTTTCTTT. This sequence encodes CAISLREGNTEAFF.

The chain carries TRBV5-1 and TRBJ2-7, with TRBD1 identical over 8 bases. CDR1 is SGHRS, CDR2 YFSETQ, per germline. V shed 3 bases and J 5 bases; nucleotides not matched to a gene: 1. The CDR3 has 12 residues. The CDR3 DNA follows: TGCGCCAGCAGCTCGACAGGGGACGAGCAGTACTTC. Translating it yields CASSSTGDEQYF.